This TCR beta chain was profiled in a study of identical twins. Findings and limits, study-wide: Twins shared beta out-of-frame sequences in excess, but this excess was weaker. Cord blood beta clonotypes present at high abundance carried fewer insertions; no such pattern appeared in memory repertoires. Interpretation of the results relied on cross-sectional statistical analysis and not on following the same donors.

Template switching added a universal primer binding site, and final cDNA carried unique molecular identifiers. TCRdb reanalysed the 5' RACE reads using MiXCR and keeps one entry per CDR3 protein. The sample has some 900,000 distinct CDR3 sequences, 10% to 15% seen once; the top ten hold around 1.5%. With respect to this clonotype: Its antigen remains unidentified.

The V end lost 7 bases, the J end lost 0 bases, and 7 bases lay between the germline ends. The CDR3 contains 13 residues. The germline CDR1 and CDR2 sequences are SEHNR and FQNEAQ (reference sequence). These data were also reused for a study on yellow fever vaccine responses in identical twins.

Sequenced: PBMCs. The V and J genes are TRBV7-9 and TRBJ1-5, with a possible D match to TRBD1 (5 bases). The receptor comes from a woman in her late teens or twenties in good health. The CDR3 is CASTDNSNQPQHF. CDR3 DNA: TGTGCCAGCACGGACAATAGCAATCAGCCCCAGCATTTT.